This passage covers 23 T cell receptor beta chains from one sample sequenced in a study of T cells after yellow fever vaccination. Via MiXCR, TCRdb re-called the 5' RACE reads, giving one row per CDR3 protein. The data show under 400,000 distinct CDR3 sequences, 12% seen once. The sample was CD4+ T cells sorted from PBMCs, taken 15 days after the yellow fever booster vaccination. Receptors were obtained from a man between 18 and 29 years old who received the YFV17D yellow fever vaccine.

This clonotype has a count of ten or more. The CDR3 DNA sequence: TGTGCCAGCAGCGTAACAGGGGGGATTTACAATGAGCAGTTCTTC. Its translation is CASSVTGGIYNEQFF. The chain uses TRBV9 and TRBJ2-1; 8 nucleotides agree with TRBD1. Germline V CDR1 and CDR2: SGDLS, YYNGEE. The length of the CDR3 is 15 residues. The J segment lost 4 bases and the V segment lost 1 base, leaving 4 bases of the junction unmatched.

The chain combines TRBV7-2 with TRBJ2-1, with a possible D match to TRBD2 (6 bases). From germline, CDR1 is SGHTA and CDR2 FQGNSA. The CDR3 is 12 amino acids. V was trimmed by 1 base and J by 12 bases, leaving 10 bases between them. This chain's CDR3 is CASSLEFSGQFF. CDR3 coding DNA: TGTGCCAGCAGCTTAGAGTTTAGCGGGCAGTTCTTC.

This clonotype was recorded many times. The chain has TRBV6-5 and TRBJ1-2, with a weak D call TRBD1 (5 bases). CDR1 and CDR2 from the germline V gene are MNHEY and SVGAGI. Between the trimmed V and J ends, which lost 5 bases and 5 bases, there was a span of 12 bases. The CDR3 consists of 13 residues. DNA of the CDR3: TGTGCCAGCAGTCCCGGGGGGAGATATGGCTACACCTTC. Translating gives CASSPGGRYGYTF.

The rearrangement links TRBV29-1 to TRBJ2-2; unclear D gene. Germline CDR1 and CDR2: SQVTM and ANQGSEA. The CDR3 is 12 amino acids. V gave up 7 bases and J gave up 0 bases, with 6 bases separating them. This CDR3 reads CSGRSNTGELFF. The CDR3 DNA reads TGCAGCGGGAGATCGAACACCGGGGAGCTGTTTTTT.

CDR3 sequence: CASSYIGGTGELFF. The CDR3, as DNA: TGTGCCAGCAGCTATATAGGGGGCACCGGGGAGCTGTTTTTT. The chain carries TRBV7-3 and TRBJ2-2, with D tentatively TRBD1 (6 bases). Trimming took 4 bases from V and 4 from J, leaving 10 bases between them. Germline V gene data show CDR1 as SGHTA and CDR2 as FQGTGA. There are 14 residues in the CDR3.

The table lists this clonotype with a few counts. This rearrangement joins TRBV6-5 to TRBJ2-5, with D perhaps TRBD2 (6 bases). The CDR3 contains 14 residues. Germline V gene sequence: CDR1 MNHEY, CDR2 SVGAGI. V was pared by 6 bases and J by 4 bases, with 15 bases between. CDR3 amino acids: CASSHHSGRETQYF. The CDR3 nucleotides read TGTGCCAGCAGCCACCATAGCGGTCGAGAGACCCAGTACTTC.

The rearrangement joins TRBV5-1 to TRBJ2-1; D remains unclear. Trimming left V 0 bases short and J 14 bases short, with 15 bases between. CDR1 SGHRS and CDR2 YFSETQ come from the germline V gene. This CDR3 is built from 13 residues. The CDR3 sequence: CASSLVSRYHKFF. The CDR3 DNA follows: TGCGCCAGCAGCTTGGTCAGCAGGTACCACAAGTTCTTC.

This clonotype has just a few counts. The J gene is TRBJ2-5, the V gene TRBV14; unclear D gene. Germline CDR1 is SGHDN and CDR2 is FVKESK. This CDR3 contains 11 residues. With 3 bases removed from V and 5 bases from J, the gap between germline ends came to 4 bases. CDR3 DNA sequence: TGTGCCAGCAGCCATTCTGAGACCCAGTACTTC. This translates into CASSHSETQYF.

In this sample, this clonotype turned up a few times. V gene TRBV12-3 or TRBV12-4 combines with J gene TRBJ2-1; unclear D gene. The CDR3 has 18 residues. V lost 9 bases and J lost 3, with 27 bases in between. CDR3 residues: CASQRPRHSLSIYNEQFF. Written as DNA, the CDR3 is TGTGCCAGTCAAAGGCCCCGGCACAGCCTGTCAATCTACAATGAGCAGTTCTTC.

V is TRBV11-2 and J is TRBJ2-1, with 9 bases identical to TRBD2. The V gene's germline CDR1 is SGHAT and CDR2 FQNNGV. The CDR3 totals 15 residues. Trimming removed 3 bases from V and 7 bases from J; junction bases left unmatched: 7. CDR3 sequence (DNA): TGTGCCAGCAGCTTCGCGGGGGGGCCGAGGAATGAGCAGTTCTTC. Encoded protein: CASSFAGGPRNEQFF.

The J gene is TRBJ1-2, the V gene TRBV20-1; D not certain. CDR1 is DFQATT and CDR2 is SNEGSKA in the germline V gene (reference sequence). Trimming removed 0 bases at V and 4 bases at J, with 9 bases between. The CDR3 contains 13 residues. As DNA, the CDR3 is TGCAGTGCTAGAGAGGGCAGGCGCTATGGCTACACCTTC. It codes for CSAREGRRYGYTF.

J is TRBJ2-5 and V is TRBV18; D remains unclear. This CDR3 comprises 13 residues. CDR1 and CDR2 (germline): KGHSH, LQKENI. V lost 0 bases and J lost 4, with 6 bases in between. CDR3 nucleotide sequence: TGTGCCAGCTCACCACCGAGCCGAGAGACCCAGTACTTC. Translating gives CASSPPSRETQYF.

This chain joins TRBV20-1 and TRBJ2-7; 8 nucleotides line up with TRBD2. The trim removed 0 bases at V and 2 bases at J, leaving 6 bases unmatched. Germline loops: CDR1 DFQATT, CDR2 SNEGSKA (reference sequence). The length of the CDR3 is 15 residues. Here the CDR3 DNA reads TGCAGTGCTAGAGATAAAGCGGGGGCTCCCTACGAGCAGTACGTC. Encoded protein: CSARDKAGAPYEQYV.

This chain joins TRBV12-3 or TRBV12-4 and TRBJ2-7; 7 bases match TRBD2. V shed 7 bases, J shed 4 bases, and the junction held 10 bases outside the gene matches. The CDR3 contains 14 residues. The CDR3 DNA is TGTGCCAGCACCGAGCGGGGAGTGAAATACGAGCAGTACGTC. Protein: CASTERGVKYEQYV.

This clonotype showed up just a few times. This chain uses TRBV24-1 with TRBJ2-3; D possibly uses TRBD1 or TRBD2 (5 bases each). Germline V CDR1 and CDR2: KGHDR, SFDVKD. Trimming removed 4 bases at V and 4 bases at J, with 14 bases between. The CDR3 extends over 15 amino acids. The CDR3 bases are TGTGCCACCAGTGAACCGGGACCATTAGCAGATACGCAGTATTTT. This translates into CATSEPGPLADTQYF.

This clonotype was observed a handful of times. This chain links TRBV10-3 with TRBJ2-7, with 8 bases identical to TRBD2. This CDR3 comprises 15 residues. Per the germline V gene, CDR1 is ENHRY and CDR2 is SYGVKD. The trim removed 10 bases at V and 0 bases at J, leaving 11 bases unmatched. The CDR3 DNA sequence: TGTGCCACCCTCCCGGGAGCGGGGGTCTCCTACGAGCAGTACTTC. Its protein product is CATLPGAGVSYEQYF.

This clonotype was seen at least ten times. The V gene is TRBV5-1, the J gene TRBJ2-3; no clear D. This CDR3 comprises 16 residues. Germline V lookup: CDR1 SGHRS, CDR2 YFSETQ. Between the trimmed V and J ends, which lost 6 bases and 1 base, there was a span of 18 bases. The CDR3, as DNA: TGCGCCAGCACCACGACCGGCCCGAAAGGCACAGATACGCAGTATTTT. It codes for CASTTTGPKGTDTQYF.

The rearrangement uses TRBV3-1 and TRBJ1-5; tentatively, D is TRBD1 (5 bases). This CDR3 spans 12 amino acids. The V gene lost 5 bases and the J gene lost 11 bases, with 13 bases spanning the gap. Germline V gene sequence: CDR1 LGHDT, CDR2 YNNKEL (reference sequence). The CDR3 sequence is CASSEREGTQHF. The DNA of the CDR3 is TGTGCCAGCAGCGAAAGAGAGGGGACCCAGCATTTT.

This clonotype was seen more than once but under ten times. This chain links TRBV27 with TRBJ2-7; 9 positions match TRBD1. Germline lookup yields CDR1 MNHEY and CDR2 SMNVEV (reference sequence). Losses at the gene ends were 6 bases for V and 4 bases for J; bases not matched to a gene: 10. The CDR3 length is 15 residues. This CDR3 is CASSPYRGLGYEQYF. The DNA of the CDR3 is TGTGCCAGCAGCCCTTACAGGGGGCTCGGGTACGAGCAGTACTTC.

A few counts support this clonotype. The J gene is TRBJ1-6, the V gene TRBV3-1, with 11 bases matching TRBD1. This CDR3 has 15 residues. The germline CDR1 and CDR2 sequences are LGHDT and YNNKEL (reference sequence). V lost 4 bases, J lost 9 bases, and 5 bases stayed unmatched. The CDR3 DNA sequence: TGTGCCAGCAGCCTCGGACAGGGGGCAAGTTCACCCCTCCACTTT. It translates to CASSLGQGASSPLHF.

The chain is built from TRBV7-2 and TRBJ2-5; TRBD1 matches at 8 bases. The germline gives CDR1 SGHTA, CDR2 FQGNSA. This CDR3 comprises 15 residues. Trimming took 5 bases from V and 8 from J; bases not matched to a gene: 13. CDR3 region: CASSDLGQAISTQYF. For the CDR3, the DNA is TGTGCCAGCAGCGATCTGGGACAGGCCATATCTACCCAGTACTTC. Combining the CDR3 with reference TRBV7-2 and TRBJ2-5 gives the whole variable domain GAGVSQSPSNKVTEKGKDVELRCDPISGHTALYWYRQSLGQGLEFLIYFQGNSAPDKSGLPSDRFSAERTGGSVSTLTIQRTQQEDSAVYLCASSDLGQAISTQYFGPGTRLLVL.

This clonotype has more than one count but fewer than ten. The chain has TRBV11-2 and TRBJ2-6; D gene unclear. The CDR3 length is 15 residues. CDR1 SGHAT and CDR2 FQNNGV come from the germline V gene. Trimming removed 7 bases from V and 2 bases from J, with 12 bases in between. The CDR3 protein is CASITRFPGANVLTF. CDR3 coding DNA: TGTGCCAGCATTACCAGGTTTCCTGGGGCCAACGTCCTGACTTTC.

V gene TRBV5-1 combines with J gene TRBJ2-1; 7 bases map to TRBD2. The trim removed 0 bases at V and 2 bases at J, leaving 5 bases unmatched. CDR1 is SGHRS and CDR2 is YFSETQ in the germline V gene. The CDR3 has 16 amino acids. The CDR3 sequence: CASSLVGDYAYNEQFF. Here the CDR3 DNA reads TGCGCCAGCAGCTTGGTTGGGGACTATGCCTACAATGAGCAGTTCTTC.